This T cell receptor beta chain was identified in a study of response to subunit inactivated influenza vaccine. General study findings and limits: The authors proposed limited new T cell recruitment per seasonal influenza vaccination.

With respect to this clonotype: The target antigen is unknown.

Germline V CDR1 and CDR2: SGHTA, FQGNSA. The CDR3 is 15 residues long. J lost 8 bases, V lost 5 bases, and 10 bases had no gene match. TCRdb recomputed calls from the RT-PCR reads with MiXCR, one row per CDR3 protein. The table records a few hundred thousand distinct CDR3 sequences, 11% to 15% of them present only once. The V call is TRBV7-2, the J call TRBJ1-4, with TRBD1 identical over 8 bases. Sequences were derived from PBMCs from blood, sampled roughly 13 days after vaccination. The TCR originated in a man aged 50-59 years who received an inactivated influenza vaccine. DNA of the CDR3: TGTGCCAGCAGCCCCCGGACAGGGTGGAGCGAAAAACTGTTTTTT. Its protein is CASSPRTGWSEKLFF.